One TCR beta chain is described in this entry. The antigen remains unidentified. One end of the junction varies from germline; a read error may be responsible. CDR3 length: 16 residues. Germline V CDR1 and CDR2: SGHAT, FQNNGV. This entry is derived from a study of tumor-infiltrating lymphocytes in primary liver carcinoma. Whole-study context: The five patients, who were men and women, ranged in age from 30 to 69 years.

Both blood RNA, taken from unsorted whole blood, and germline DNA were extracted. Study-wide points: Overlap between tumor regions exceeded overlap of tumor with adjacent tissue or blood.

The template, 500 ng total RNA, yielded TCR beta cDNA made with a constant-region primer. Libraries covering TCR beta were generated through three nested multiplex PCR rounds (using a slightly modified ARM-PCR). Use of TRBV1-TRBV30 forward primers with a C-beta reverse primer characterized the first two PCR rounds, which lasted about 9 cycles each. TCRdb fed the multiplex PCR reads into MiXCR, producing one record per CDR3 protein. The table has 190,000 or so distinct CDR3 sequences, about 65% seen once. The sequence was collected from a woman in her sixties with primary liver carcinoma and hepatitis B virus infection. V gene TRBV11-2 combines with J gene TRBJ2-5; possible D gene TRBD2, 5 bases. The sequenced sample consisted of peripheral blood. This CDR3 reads CAGSLRLAEHRETQYF. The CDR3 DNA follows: TGTGCCGGCAGCTTACGGCTAGCAGAGCACCGAGAGACCCAGTACTTC.